This T cell receptor beta chain was observed in a study of monozygotic twins with inflammatory bowel disease. The CDR3 has 13 amino acids. Germline lookup yields CDR1 LNHDA and CDR2 SQIVND (reference sequence). Findings and limits, study-wide: Ultimately, a single strong signal or clonotype associated with IBD was not supported.

With the 5' RACE reads reprocessed, TCRdb shows one record per CDR3 protein and no DNA. Its table records more than 120,000 distinct CDR3 sequences. Points on this clonotype: As yet, its antigen is unknown.

The sequence was obtained from a human donor with ulcerative colitis or Crohn's disease, or a healthy co-twin of an affected twin (not recorded which). This sequence joins TRBV19 and TRBJ2-7; the D call from TCRdb, TRBD1, cannot be confirmed without DNA. Specimen: blood. The CDR3 protein is CASSLTGIYEQYF.